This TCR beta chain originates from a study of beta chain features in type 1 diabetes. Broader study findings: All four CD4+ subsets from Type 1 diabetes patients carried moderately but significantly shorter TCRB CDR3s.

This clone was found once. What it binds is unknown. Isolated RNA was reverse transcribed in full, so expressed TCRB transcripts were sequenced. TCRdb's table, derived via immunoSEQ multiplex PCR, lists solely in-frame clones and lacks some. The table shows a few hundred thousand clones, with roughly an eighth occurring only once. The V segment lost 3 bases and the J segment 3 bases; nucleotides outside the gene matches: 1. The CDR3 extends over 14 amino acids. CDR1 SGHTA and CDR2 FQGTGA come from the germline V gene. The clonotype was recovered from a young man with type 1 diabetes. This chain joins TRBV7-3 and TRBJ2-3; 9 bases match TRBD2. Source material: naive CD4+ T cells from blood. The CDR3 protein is CASSLSGRTDTQYF. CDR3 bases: TGTGCCAGCAGCTTGAGCGGGAGGACAGATACGCAGTATTTT.